These 7 T cell receptor beta chains were sequenced from one sample in a study of cytomegalovirus exposure and HLA in healthy donors. PCR employed 60 Vbeta and 13 Jbeta primers. Clones were read by immunoSEQ multiplex PCR, and TCRdb kept only the in-frame ones, dropping some. Here the sample spans about 170,000 clones, roughly 79% being singletons. The sequencing input was PBMCs. The receptor set was obtained from a woman in her 30s in good health and CMV-seropositive.

The CDR3 coding sequence is TGTGCCAGCAGTTACCAAACGACAACCGCGGATACGCAGTATTTT. Translation: CASSYQTTTADTQYF. The genes are TRBV6-5 and TRBJ2-3, with D hard to call. The germline V gene encodes CDR1 MNHEY and CDR2 SVGAGI. The CDR3 loop spans 15 amino acids. V was shortened by 2 bases and J by 6 bases, with 15 bases between the two germline ends.

This clone was found once. The chain uses TRBV25-1 and TRBJ2-3; 12 nucleotides match TRBD2. Per the germline V gene, CDR1 is MGHDK and CDR2 is SYGVNS. V was clipped by 6 bases and J by 5 bases; unmatched bases: 9. The CDR3 spans 16 residues. CDR3 sequence: CASRRRTSGTRDTQYF. The CDR3 DNA is TGTGCCAGCAGAAGGCGGACTAGCGGGACTCGAGATACGCAGTATTTT.

This clone showed up just a few times. The CDR3 DNA reads as TGCGCCAGCAGCCAAGCCCTACTGAAAGATACGCAGTATTTT. It specifies CASSQALLKDTQYF. This sequence joins TRBV4-3 and TRBJ2-3; D gene uncertain. This CDR3 contains 14 residues. Trimming pared 1 base from V and 5 bases from J, leaving 10 bases between. From germline, CDR1 is LGHNA and CDR2 YSLEER.

The V call is TRBV19, the J call TRBJ2-3; a possible D gene is TRBD1 (6 bases). The germline V gene has CDR1 LNHDA and CDR2 SQIVND (reference sequence). This CDR3 region has 14 residues. V shed 0 bases and J shed 5 bases, with 9 bases lying between them. The CDR3 nucleotides are TGTGCCAGTAGTATAGACAGGGGAAGAGATACGCAGTATTTT. This sequence encodes CASSIDRGRDTQYF.

The chain carries TRBV7-6 and TRBJ2-5; D perhaps matches TRBD2 (7 bases). V lost 5 bases to trimming and J lost 4 bases, with 20 bases between them. This CDR3 has 16 residues. Per the germline V gene, CDR1 is SGHVS and CDR2 is FNYEAQ. CDR3 residues: CASSPNAGALRETQYF. CDR3 in DNA: TGTGCCAGCAGCCCTAACGCGGGGGCTCTCAGAGAGACCCAGTACTTC.

The CDR3 protein is CASSHGARGEGYTF. CDR3 DNA sequence: TGTGCCAGCTCCCACGGGGCTCGGGGGGAGGGCTACACCTTC. The chain carries TRBV6-5 and TRBJ1-2; maybe TRBD1 (5 bases). The CDR3 sequence is 14 residues long. The V gene's germline CDR1 is MNHEY and CDR2 SVGAGI. The V gene lost 8 bases and the J gene lost 8 bases, with 21 bases spanning the gap.

The chain is built from TRBV5-5 and TRBJ1-2, with a tentative D call TRBD1 (5 bases). Germline V gene sequence: CDR1 SGHKS, CDR2 YYEKEE (reference sequence). The CDR3 consists of 13 residues. The germline V and J ends were trimmed by 3 bases and 0 bases, with 6 bases remaining between them. CDR3 residues: CASSSRANYGYTF. The CDR3 nucleotides are TGTGCCAGCAGCTCCAGGGCTAACTATGGCTACACCTTC.